This T cell receptor (beta chain) was sequenced for a study of T cells in Graves' hyperthyroidism and ophthalmopathy (dated by TCRdb to between 2018 and 2021). As for the study more broadly: Peripheral blood samples were taken at the time of initial diagnosis, prior to any treatment. A discovery cohort of roughly 96 patients, approximately 45 with Graves' ophthalmopathy and about 58 with stable Graves' hyperthyroidism, was used to find distinguishing TCR V-J signatures. Whether ophthalmopathy could be predicted prospectively was tested in an independent validation cohort made up of some 20 hyperthyroidism patients plus 17 patients who later progressed to ophthalmopathy. The 95 to 100 discovery patients were randomly divided into training and test sets at a 7:3 ratio. Thyroid tissue and blood T-cell repertoires from about six Graves' hyperthyroidism patients were also compared in the study. Once sampling was done, hyperthyroidism patients were given methimazole at a starting dose of 30 mg daily, whereas ophthalmopathy patients were given high-dose intravenous methylprednisolone. According to the paper, TCR Vbeta CDR3 sequencing was carried out on 135 peripheral blood samples, which came from over 40 ophthalmopathy, under 85 hyperthyroidism and roughly 17 progressor patients.

Stable Graves' hyperthyroidism was defined as no progression to ophthalmopathy during 18 months of follow-up. Hyperthyroidism patients were newly diagnosed, had a disease duration of under 2 months, and were aged 18 to 65 years. Any patient with an uncontrolled infection, another autoimmune disease, pregnancy or lactation was excluded. Clinical symptoms, serum thyroxine and TRAb, thyroid ultrasound, and orbital computed tomography formed the basis for the diagnoses. Ficoll-Paque density gradient centrifugation was used to isolate PBMCs from about 10 ml of fresh peripheral blood. Total RNA was extracted using Trizol reagent, and RNA quality was assessed on an Agilent 2100 Bioanalyzer. The germline V gene supplies CDR1 SGHRS and CDR2 YFSETQ. Inclusive of the bounding cysteine and phenylalanine, the CDR3 is 14 residues long. The read is trimmed to its CDR3 DNA, 42 bases read in frame from base 1. V is pruned by 4 bases and J by 7 bases, leaving 7 bases of the junction without a gene match.

The paper's findings and limits, for the study overall: During validation, the model predicted progression to ophthalmopathy a median of roughly 7.1 months ahead of onset, with 70.59% sensitivity and almost 75% specificity. No statistical method was used to fix the sample size in advance, and group allocation was not hidden from the investigators. In cross-validation, a model built on a 13 V-J signature told ophthalmopathy apart from stable hyperthyroidism with approximately 91% sensitivity and around 83% specificity, and in testing the same model reached 80%/75%. Most expanded thyroid clonotypes (frequency above 0.001) were also detected in blood, suggesting blood repertoires may reflect thyroid immune responses.

The TCR beta CDR3 regions were amplified from the RNA transcripts. The TCR CDR3 was subjected to a first round of RT-PCR using the HTBI primer set and the Qiagen OneStep RT-PCR kit. Libraries were constructed in a second round of multiplex PCR, after which size selection and purification were performed. The libraries were sequenced on an Illumina HiSeq2000 using paired-end 100 bp reads. In the authors' own workflow: SOAPnuke was used to process the raw data, removing reads that contained adapters or uncalled bases, had a mean Phred below 15, or lacked an exact match to the constant primer or identifier. COPE v1.2.5 was used to merge high-quality paired reads, and clonotypes were defined as unique nucleotide sequences. MiTCR v1.1 was used to align clonotypes to the IMGT TRBV, TRBD and TRBJ reference segments. Analysis was restricted to V-J combinations with a frequency above 0.0001, which covered 99.2% of repertoires. A TCS score was defined as the ratio of F50 (clonal expansion) to E x V (chaos), with BLOSUM62-based TCRdist applied between CDR3 peptides within each V-J. Welch's t-statistics and random forest reduced fewer than 550 V-J features to 13, which were used in a naive Bayes classifier (R e1071). TCRdb reprocessing: public reads trimmed at Q25 with fastp, clones called with MiXCR, in-frame beta chains kept. When rows share a CDR3 protein, they turn into one entry using the most common DNA and genes. The V and J calls were determined by TCRdb, not by the authors. This sample is represented by approximately 590,000 distinct CDR3 sequences; 15% to 18% of them were singletons. Approximately 7.4% of the sample is in the top ten clones.

This clonotype was seen a few times. Its antigen is unknown. No quality values exist for individual bases; no much larger clone is one base distant. Material: blood. The sequence came from a woman aged 30 to 39 with Graves' hyperthyroidism. The chain employs TRBV5-1 and TRBJ2-1; TRBD1 lines up with 8 middle nucleotides. The nucleotide sequence is TGCGCCAGCAGCACGACAGGGGCGTCGAATGAGCAGTTCTTC. Its translation reads: CASSTTGASNEQFF.